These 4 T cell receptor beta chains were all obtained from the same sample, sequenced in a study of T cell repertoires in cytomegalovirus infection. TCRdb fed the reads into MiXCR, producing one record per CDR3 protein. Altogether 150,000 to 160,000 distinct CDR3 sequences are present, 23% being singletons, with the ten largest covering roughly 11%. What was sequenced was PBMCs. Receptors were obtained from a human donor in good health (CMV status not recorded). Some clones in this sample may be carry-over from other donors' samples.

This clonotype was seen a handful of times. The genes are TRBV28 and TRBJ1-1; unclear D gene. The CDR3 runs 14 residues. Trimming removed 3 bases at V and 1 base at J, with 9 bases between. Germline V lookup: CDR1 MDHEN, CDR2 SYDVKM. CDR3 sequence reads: CASSLVRANTEAFF. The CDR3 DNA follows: TGTGCCAGCAGTTTGGTCCGGGCGAACACTGAAGCTTTCTTT.

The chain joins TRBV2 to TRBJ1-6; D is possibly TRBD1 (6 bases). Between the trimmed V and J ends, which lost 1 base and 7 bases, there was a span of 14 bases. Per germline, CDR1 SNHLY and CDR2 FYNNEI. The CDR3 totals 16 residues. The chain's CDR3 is CASSEDRVIRNSPLHF. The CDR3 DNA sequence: TGTGCCAGCAGTGAAGACAGGGTAATCCGCAATTCACCCCTCCACTTT. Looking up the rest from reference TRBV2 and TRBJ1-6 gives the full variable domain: EPEVTQTPSHQVTQMGQEVILRCVPISNHLYFYWYRQILGQKVEFLVSFYNNEISEKSEIFDDQFSVERPDGSNFTLKIRSTKLEDSAMYFCASSEDRVIRNSPLHFGNGTRLTVT.

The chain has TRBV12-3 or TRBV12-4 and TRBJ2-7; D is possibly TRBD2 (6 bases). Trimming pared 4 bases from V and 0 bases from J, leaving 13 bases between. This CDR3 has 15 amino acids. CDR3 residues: CASSSSGTSSYEQYF. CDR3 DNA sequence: TGTGCCAGCAGTTCCTCCGGGACTTCCTCCTACGAGCAGTACTTC.

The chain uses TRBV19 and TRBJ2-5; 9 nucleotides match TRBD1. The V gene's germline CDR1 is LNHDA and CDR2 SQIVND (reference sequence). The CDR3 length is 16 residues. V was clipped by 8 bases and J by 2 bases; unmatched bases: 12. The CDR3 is CASGQGTGTEQETQYF. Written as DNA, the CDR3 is TGTGCCAGTGGACAGGGGACAGGGACGGAACAAGAGACCCAGTACTTC.